The rows below give T cell receptor beta chains drawn from one sample of a study of T cell responses to AZD1222 COVID-19 vaccine. Measured with immunoSEQ multiplex PCR; TCRdb has only the in-frame clones, and not every one. Among about 18,000 clones, 89% were seen once, and the ten largest hold 8.7%. This sample comprised peripheral blood, obtained 28 days after the second AZD1222 dose. The receptors were sampled from an adult who received the AZD1222 COVID-19 vaccine. Each CDR3 is given with its conserved first and last residue. The order of the fields is V gene, J gene, clone size, D gene, CDR3 protein, CDR3 DNA. D genes are given only for firm matches. Clone size is shown for a subset of rows, as once, few, many or a class of expanded clone.

V gene: TRBV7-6; J gene: TRBJ2-7; clone size: .; D gene: TRBD2; CDR3 protein: CASSSSSGGAYEQYF; CDR3 DNA: TGTGCCAGCAGCTCCTCGTCGGGAGGCGCCTACGAGCAGTACTTC
V gene: TRBV7-9; J gene: TRBJ2-2; clone size: .; D gene: .; CDR3 protein: CASSLAGGWNTGELFF; CDR3 DNA: TGTGCCAGCAGCTTAGCGGGAGGCTGGAACACCGGGGAGCTGTTTTTT
V gene: TRBV18; J gene: TRBJ2-2; clone size: .; D gene: .; CDR3 protein: CASSPRGQSIPGELFF; CDR3 DNA: TGTGCCAGCTCACCGAGAGGACAGTCGATCCCCGGGGAGCTGTTTTTT
V gene: TRBV3-1/TRBV3-2; J gene: TRBJ2-3; clone size: .; D gene: TRBD2; CDR3 protein: CASRTSGEGDTQYF; CDR3 DNA: TGTGCCAGCAGAACTAGCGGGGAGGGAGATACGCAGTATTTT
V gene: TRBV7-8; J gene: TRBJ1-2; clone size: .; D gene: TRBD1; CDR3 protein: CASSLPTGGGRVGYTF; CDR3 DNA: TGTGCCAGCAGCTTGCCGACAGGGGGCGGCCGGGTTGGCTACACCTTC
V gene: TRBV7-2; J gene: TRBJ2-1; clone size: .; D gene: .; CDR3 protein: CASSSSTSTQFF; CDR3 DNA: TGTGCCAGCAGCTCCTCGACTTCGACGCAGTTCTTC
V gene: TRBV19; J gene: TRBJ2-7; clone size: .; D gene: TRBD2; CDR3 protein: CASQGLAGVRSYEQYF; CDR3 DNA: TGTGCCAGCCAGGGACTAGCGGGAGTAAGAAGCTACGAGCAGTACTTC
V gene: TRBV5-8; J gene: TRBJ1-5; clone size: .; D gene: .; CDR3 protein: CASSFFNQPQHF; CDR3 DNA: TGTGCCAGCAGCTTTTTCAATCAGCCCCAGCATTTT
V gene: TRBV10-3; J gene: TRBJ2-2; clone size: .; D gene: TRBD2; CDR3 protein: CAISGASGAEGELFF; CDR3 DNA: TGTGCCATCAGTGGAGCTAGCGGGGCCGAGGGGGAGCTGTTTTTT
V gene: TRBV29-1; J gene: TRBJ2-5; clone size: once; D gene: .; CDR3 protein: CSVEGTWGETQYF; CDR3 DNA: TGCAGCGTTGAAGGGACATGGGGAGAGACCCAGTACTTC
V gene: TRBV3-1/TRBV3-2; J gene: TRBJ2-7; clone size: .; D gene: TRBD2; CDR3 protein: CASSPLAGGTSYEQYF; CDR3 DNA: TGTGCCAGCAGCCCTCTAGCGGGAGGAACCTCCTACGAGCAGTACTTC
V gene: TRBV7-7; J gene: TRBJ2-5; clone size: few; D gene: .; CDR3 protein: CASSPALRQGETQYF; CDR3 DNA: TGTGCCAGCAGCCCCGCTTTACGGCAAGGAGAGACCCAGTACTTC
V gene: TRBV27; J gene: TRBJ2-5; clone size: .; D gene: .; CDR3 protein: CASSLGQSQETQYF; CDR3 DNA: TGTGCCAGCAGCCTAGGACAGTCCCAAGAGACCCAGTACTTC
V gene: TRBV29-1; J gene: TRBJ2-1; clone size: .; D gene: .; CDR3 protein: CSVAGFQGHEQFF; CDR3 DNA: TGCAGCGTCGCCGGATTCCAGGGACATGAGCAGTTCTTC
V gene: TRBV10-2; J gene: TRBJ1-1; clone size: .; D gene: .; CDR3 protein: CASSEVLTEAFF; CDR3 DNA: TGCGCCAGCAGTGAGGTATTGACTGAAGCTTTCTTT
V gene: TRBV5-5; J gene: TRBJ2-3; clone size: .; D gene: TRBD2; CDR3 protein: CASSLAPSGRAYF; CDR3 DNA: TGTGCCAGCAGCTTGGCCCCCAGCGGGAGGGCGTATTTT